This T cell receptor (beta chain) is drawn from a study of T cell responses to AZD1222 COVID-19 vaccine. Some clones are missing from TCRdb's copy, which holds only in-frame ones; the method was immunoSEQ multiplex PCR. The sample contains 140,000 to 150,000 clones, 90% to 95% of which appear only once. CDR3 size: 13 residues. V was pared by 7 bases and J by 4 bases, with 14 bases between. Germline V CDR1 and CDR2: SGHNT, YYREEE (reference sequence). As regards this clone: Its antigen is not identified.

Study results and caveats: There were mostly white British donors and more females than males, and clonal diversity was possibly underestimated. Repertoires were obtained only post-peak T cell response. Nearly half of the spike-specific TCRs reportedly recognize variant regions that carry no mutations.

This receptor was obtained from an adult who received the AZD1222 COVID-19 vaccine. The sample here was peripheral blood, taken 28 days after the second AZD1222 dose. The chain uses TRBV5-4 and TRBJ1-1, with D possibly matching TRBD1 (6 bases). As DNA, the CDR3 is TGTGCCAGCTCTGGGGGGCCTGGCACTGAAGCTTTCTTT. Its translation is CASSGGPGTEAFF.